Following are 28 T cell receptor beta chains from one sample sequenced in a study of cytomegalovirus exposure and HLA in healthy donors. With 60 Vbeta and 13 Jbeta primers, the PCR was carried out. Libraries were prepared by immunoSEQ multiplex PCR; TCRdb keeps only in-frame clonotypes and omits some of them. The sample consists of some 130,000 clones, about 72% of them appearing once. The sample was PBMCs. The receptors derive from a man aged 25 to 40 in good health and CMV-seropositive.

This chain joins TRBV5-1 and TRBJ2-7; 7 bases map to TRBD1. The germline V gene encodes CDR1 SGHRS and CDR2 YFSETQ. The CDR3 consists of 14 residues. J was trimmed by 3 bases and V by 5 bases; bases with no gene match: 8. DNA for the CDR3: TGCGCCAGCAGGGGAACAGGGGACGACTACGAGCAGTACTTC. Its translation is CASRGTGDDYEQYF.

This clone was found once. This chain uses TRBV18 with TRBJ1-2; 8 bases are a match to TRBD1. Unmatched junction bases numbered 4, after V lost 5 bases and J lost 2 bases. The CDR3 consists of 14 residues. The germline CDR1 and CDR2 sequences are KGHSH and LQKENI. The CDR3 DNA reads TGTGCCAGCTCAGGACAGGGACCCAACTATGGCTACACCTTC. Protein: CASSGQGPNYGYTF.

V gene TRBV7-9 combines with J gene TRBJ2-5; 12 nucleotides agree with TRBD2. Unmatched junction bases numbered 8, after V lost 5 bases and J lost 1 base. The germline gives CDR1 SEHNR, CDR2 FQNEAQ (reference sequence). The CDR3 is made up of 17 amino acids. The CDR3 DNA reads TGTGCCAGCAGCCGGAAATTGACTAGCGGGAGCCAAGAGACCCAGTACTTC. This encodes CASSRKLTSGSQETQYF.

The rearrangement joins TRBV5-1 to TRBJ2-2, with 9 nucleotides matching TRBD1. This CDR3 has 17 amino acids. V gave up 2 bases and J gave up 2 bases; unmatched junction bases: 7. CDR1 is SGHRS and CDR2 is YFSETQ in the germline V gene. CDR3 in DNA: TGCGCCAGCAGCTTTGACCCGGGACAGGGAAACACCGGGGAGCTGTTTTTT. Protein: CASSFDPGQGNTGELFF.

This clone was detected once. The chain combines TRBV28 with TRBJ2-1; 10 nucleotides line up with TRBD2. CDR1 and CDR2 (germline): MDHEN, SYDVKM. V lost 5 bases, J lost 8 bases, and 9 bases stayed unmatched. This CDR3 contains 15 residues. This CDR3 reads CASSPASGSPHEQFF. The CDR3 nucleotides read TGTGCCAGCAGTCCCGCTAGCGGGAGTCCCCATGAGCAGTTCTTC.

The chain has TRBV29-1 and TRBJ2-2, with D possibly TRBD1 on 6 matching bases. Trimming took off 0 bases at V and 7 bases at J, with 9 bases between the two ends. Germline CDR1 SQVTM, CDR2 ANQGSEA. CDR3 length: 13 amino acids. The CDR3 nucleotides are TGCAGCGTTGAAGAACAGGGTCACGGGGAGCTGTTTTTT. It yields the protein CSVEEQGHGELFF.

The chain has TRBV25-1 and TRBJ2-1; D is unresolved. CDR1 and CDR2 from the germline V gene are MGHDK and SYGVNS. V was trimmed by 6 bases and J by 3 bases, leaving 9 bases between them. The CDR3 consists of 13 residues. Here the CDR3 DNA reads TGTGCCAGCAGCCCCCCCAACTACAATGAGCAGTTCTTC. It is translated as CASSPPNYNEQFF.

A note on this clone: One junction end does not reproduce the germline sequence, and a read error may be involved. J is TRBJ1-5 and V is TRBV7-9, with D unclear. Germline CDR1 is SEHNR and CDR2 is FQNEAQ (reference sequence). The CDR3 is 12 amino acids. The CDR3 sequence: CSSSFQNQPQHF. As DNA, the CDR3 is TGTTCCAGCAGCTTTCAGAATCAGCCCCAGCATTTT.

This clone showed up just a few times. V usage is TRBV21-1 and J usage is TRBJ2-7; TRBD1 is taken as the D call from the table, unchecked against the DNA. TRBV21-1 is a pseudogene. This CDR3 spans 16 amino acids. CDR3: CASSKARWGSSYEQYF. The DNA of the CDR3 is TGTGCCAGCAGCAAAGCGCGATGGGGCAGCTCCTACGAGCAGTACTTC.

This chain connects TRBV5-5 to TRBJ2-1, with TRBD2 identical over 8 bases. The CDR3 consists of 15 residues. The V gene end was trimmed by 0 bases and the J gene end by 4 bases; junction bases not matched to a gene: 3. Germline V gene sequence: CDR1 SGHKS, CDR2 YYEKEE (reference sequence). The CDR3 sequence is CASSLEVAGYNEQFF. CDR3 DNA sequence: TGTGCCAGCAGCTTGGAGGTAGCGGGATACAATGAGCAGTTCTTC.

V is TRBV7-2 and J is TRBJ2-3; D gene unclear. CDR3 length: 15 residues. Germline V CDR1 and CDR2: SGHTA, FQGNSA. Deletions cut 3 bases from V and 4 bases from J, with 14 bases between. CDR3 sequence: CASSFSSMVSDTQYF. CDR3 nucleotides: TGTGCCAGCAGCTTCAGTTCAATGGTCTCAGATACGCAGTATTTT.

The CDR3 protein is CASSWGQGYNEQFF. For the CDR3, the DNA is TGTGCCAGCAGCTGGGGACAGGGTTACAATGAGCAGTTCTTC. The V and J genes are TRBV5-6 and TRBJ2-1; TRBD1 matches at 9 bases. CDR3 length: 14 amino acids. Germline trimming cut 3 bases from V and 4 bases from J; bases unmatched to any gene: 2. Germline V CDR1 and CDR2: SGHDT, YYEEEE.

V and J are TRBV27 and TRBJ2-3; D might be TRBD1 (6 bases). This CDR3 comprises 16 residues. Trimming took off 2 bases at V and 4 bases at J, with 16 bases between the two ends. The germline gives CDR1 MNHEY, CDR2 SMNVEV (reference sequence). The CDR3 here is CASSLQGRGWADTQYF. The CDR3 DNA is TGTGCCAGCAGTTTACAAGGCAGGGGTTGGGCAGATACGCAGTATTTT.

A few counts support this clone. The V call is TRBV4-3, the J call TRBJ1-2; 7 positions agree with TRBD1. The CDR3 extends over 14 amino acids. Per the germline V gene, CDR1 is LGHNA and CDR2 is YSLEER. Trimming cost V 1 base and J 6 bases; bases outside gene matches: 5. CDR3 amino acids: CASSQGDRVNGYTF. CDR3 DNA: TGCGCCAGCAGCCAAGGAGACAGGGTAAATGGCTACACCTTC.

This clone was seen more than once but under ten times. The V and J genes are TRBV27 and TRBJ2-5; D not certain. Germline V lookup: CDR1 MNHEY, CDR2 SMNVEV (reference sequence). CDR3 length: 14 amino acids. V was cut by 6 bases and J by 4 bases, with 15 bases left in between. CDR3 in amino acids: CASRSLGAGETQYF. For the CDR3, the DNA is TGTGCCAGCAGGTCTCTTGGTGCCGGAGAGACCCAGTACTTC.

The rearrangement uses TRBV7-9 and TRBJ1-2, with 7 bases identical to TRBD1. Germline V gives CDR1 SEHNR, CDR2 FQNEAQ (reference sequence). J was trimmed by 8 bases and V by 6 bases; bases with no gene match: 9. There are 13 residues in the CDR3. The CDR3: CASSQGQARGYTF. For the CDR3, the DNA is TGTGCCAGCAGTCAAGGACAGGCGCGGGGCTACACCTTC.

This chain uses TRBV15 with TRBJ2-1; a weak D match, TRBD2 (5 bases). CDR3 size: 15 residues. The germline V gene has CDR1 LNHNV and CDR2 YYDKDF (reference sequence). Trimming pared 0 bases from V and 3 bases from J, leaving 9 bases between. CDR3 residues: CATSRDLSGYNEQFF. CDR3 DNA: TGTGCCACCAGCAGAGATTTGAGCGGCTACAATGAGCAGTTCTTC.

J is TRBJ2-1 and V is TRBV9; D is perhaps TRBD2 (6 bases). V lost 0 bases, J lost 3 bases, and 7 bases lay in between. Germline assignment: CDR1 SGDLS and CDR2 YYNGEE. The CDR3 is 14 residues long. CDR3 sequence: CASSVARGYNEQFF. In nucleotides, the CDR3 is TGTGCCAGCAGCGTAGCGCGGGGCTACAATGAGCAGTTCTTC. The full variable domain, completed using reference TRBV9 and TRBJ2-1, is DSGVTQTPKHLITATGQRVTLRCSPRSGDLSVYWYQQSLDQGLQFLIQYYNGEERAKGNILERFSAQQFPDLHSELNLSSLELGDSALYFCASSVARGYNEQFFGPGTRLTVL.

The chain has TRBV29-1 and TRBJ2-5, with TRBD2 as a possible D gene (6 bases). The CDR3 runs to 13 residues. Trimming pared 6 bases from V and 5 bases from J, leaving 16 bases between. CDR1 and CDR2 from the germline V gene are SQVTM and ANQGSEA. The CDR3 region has the DNA TGCAGCGTCCTCGGACTACCGTACGAGACCCAGTACTTC. The encoded protein is CSVLGLPYETQYF.

The genes are TRBV28 and TRBJ2-7; TRBD1 agrees at 7 bases. This CDR3 is built from 14 residues. J was trimmed by 5 bases and V by 4 bases; bases with no gene match: 8. Germline V gene data show CDR1 as MDHEN and CDR2 as SYDVKM. CDR3: CASSSTGERNEQYF. The CDR3 region has the DNA TGTGCCAGCAGTTCTACAGGGGAGAGGAACGAGCAGTACTTC. Full variable domain (rest looked up from reference TRBV28 and TRBJ2-7): DVKVTQSSRYLVKRTGEKVFLECVQDMDHENMFWYRQDPGLGLRLIYFSYDVKMKEKGDIPEGYSVSREKKERFSLILESASTNQTSMYLCASSSTGERNEQYFGPGTRLTVT.

The J gene is TRBJ2-7, the V gene TRBV5-1; unclear D gene. The CDR3 extends over 16 amino acids. Germline V gene sequence: CDR1 SGHRS, CDR2 YFSETQ. V lost 4 bases to trimming and J lost 0 bases, with 17 bases between them. In nucleotides, the CDR3 is TGCGCCAGCAGCCTAGGATTAGACTGGAGCTCCTACGAGCAGTACTTC. The encoded protein is CASSLGLDWSSYEQYF.

This clone has just a few counts. V and J are TRBV9 and TRBJ1-5; the D gene is possibly TRBD1 (5 bases). The CDR3 is 13 amino acids. Germline assignment: CDR1 SGDLS and CDR2 YYNGEE. With 0 bases removed from V and 7 bases from J, the gap between germline ends came to 8 bases. DNA for the CDR3: TGTGCCAGCAGCGTAGGGGAGGGGCAGCCCCAGCATTTT. Protein product: CASSVGEGQPQHF.

The rearrangement joins TRBV27 to TRBJ1-1, with D tentatively TRBD1 (6 bases). Germline V CDR1 and CDR2: MNHEY, SMNVEV (reference sequence). The CDR3 length is 15 residues. V gave up 1 base and J gave up 12 bases, with 21 bases separating them. In DNA, the CDR3 is TGTGCCAGCAGTTTATTTATGGGGACACGACTTCGAACTTTCTTT. Translated: CASSLFMGTRLRTFF.

The V gene is TRBV7-2, the J gene TRBJ1-2; perhaps TRBD1 as D (6 bases). The CDR3 has 15 residues. V was clipped by 4 bases and J by 4 bases, with 16 bases between them. Germline-derived CDR1 and CDR2 are SGHTA and FQGNSA. The CDR3 sequence: CASSSYRVWSYGYTF. CDR3 in DNA: TGTGCCAGCAGCTCCTACAGGGTTTGGAGCTATGGCTACACCTTC.

A few counts support this clone. The chain joins TRBV9 to TRBJ1-2; 10 bases line up with TRBD1. The CDR3 consists of 14 residues. The junction had 6 bases not matched to a gene; V was cut back by 3 bases and J by 7 bases. In germline, CDR1 is SGDLS, CDR2 YYNGEE. CDR3 sequence: CASSADRGRCGYTF. The DNA of the CDR3 is TGTGCCAGCAGCGCCGACAGGGGGCGGTGTGGCTACACCTTC.

The V and J genes are TRBV4-2 and TRBJ1-5, with TRBD1 matching over 8 bases. The CDR3 loop spans 15 amino acids. The germline V gene has CDR1 LGHNA and CDR2 YNFKEQ. The junction had 6 bases not matched to a gene; V was cut back by 4 bases and J by 4 bases. CDR3 region: CASSPRQGANQPQHF. The CDR3 nucleotides are TGTGCCAGCAGCCCCCGCCAGGGGGCTAATCAGCCCCAGCATTTT.

J is TRBJ2-3 and V is TRBV15; a possible D gene is TRBD2 (6 bases). Between the trimmed V and J ends, which lost 0 bases and 7 bases, there was a span of 11 bases. The length of the CDR3 is 14 residues. Germline V CDR1 and CDR2: LNHNV, YYDKDF (reference sequence). The CDR3 loop is CATSRDLEGYTQYF. CDR3 nucleotides: TGTGCCACCAGCAGAGATCTGGAGGGTTATACGCAGTATTTT.

The J gene is TRBJ2-1, the V gene TRBV15, with 8 bases aligning to TRBD2. This CDR3 comprises 15 residues. V shed 0 bases, J shed 7 bases, and the junction held 5 bases outside the gene matches. In germline, CDR1 is LNHNV, CDR2 YYDKDF (reference sequence). CDR3 in amino acids: CATSRELAVGNEQFF. The DNA for the CDR3 is TGTGCCACCAGCAGAGAACTAGCGGTAGGAAATGAGCAGTTCTTC. The complete variable domain, with remaining parts taken from reference TRBV15 and TRBJ2-1, reads DAMVIQNPRYQVTQFGKPVTLSCSQTLNHNVMYWYQQKSSQAPKLLFHYYDKDFNNEADTPDNFQSRRPNTSFCFLDIRSPGLGDTAMYLCATSRELAVGNEQFFGPGTRLTVL.